The clone carrying this TCR beta chain was observed a single time. The CDR3 runs to 13 residues. V dropped 3 bases and J dropped 7; count of bases not matched to a gene: 6. Looked up from germline, CDR1 is SGDLS and CDR2 is YYNGEE. These data originate in a study of cytomegalovirus exposure and HLA in healthy donors. Primers for the PCR totalled 60 Vbeta and 13 Jbeta. Clones were read by immunoSEQ multiplex PCR, and TCRdb kept only the in-frame ones, dropping some. The sample contains about 120,000 clones, about 80% of which appear only once. The rearrangement uses TRBV9 and TRBJ1-1, with 7 bases identical to TRBD1. The TCR sequence derives from a female donor in good health and CMV-seropositive. The sample comprised PBMCs. In DNA, the CDR3 is TGTGCCAGCAGCGCATTAGGGGGCGTTGAAGCTTTCTTT. Amino acids: CASSALGGVEAFF. The full variable domain, rest sourced from reference TRBV9 and TRBJ1-1, is DSGVTQTPKHLITATGQRVTLRCSPRSGDLSVYWYQQSLDQGLQFLIQYYNGEERAKGNILERFSAQQFPDLHSELNLSSLELGDSALYFCASSALGGVEAFFGQGTRLTVV.